This T cell receptor (beta chain) was retrieved from a study of Tregs in tolerant kidney transplant recipients. Findings and limits, study-wide: Biological reproducibility was not directly addressed in this study. Donor-specific Treg expansion exceeded global Treg expansion in tolerant patients, suggesting antigen drive.

Germline V gene sequence: CDR1 GTSNPN, CDR2 SVGIG (reference sequence). Trimming took 0 bases from V and 3 from J, leaving 6 bases between them. This CDR3 has 13 amino acids. The repertoire was sequenced with immunoSEQ multiplex PCR; TCRdb's copy has only in-frame clones and lacks some. The table has about 81,000 clones, about 91% seen once. Mixed chimerism was transient after nonmyeloablative marrow transplants from related graft donors. Thawed PBMCs were FACS-sorted into unstimulated CD4+CD25+CD127- regulatory T cells, CD4+CD25- non-regulatory cells, CD4 and CD8 cells. Notes on this clone: Its antigen remains unidentified.

The clonotype comes from a human patient who received a combined kidney and bone marrow transplant. Some T cells may arise from the graft donor. The sequences come from CD4+ T cells from blood (PBMCs), collected 24 months after the transplant. The V gene is TRBV30, the J gene TRBJ1-5; no definite D call. This chain's CDR3 is CAWSVQYNQPQHF. In nucleotides, the CDR3 is TGTGCCTGGAGTGTACAGTACAATCAGCCCCAGCATTTT.